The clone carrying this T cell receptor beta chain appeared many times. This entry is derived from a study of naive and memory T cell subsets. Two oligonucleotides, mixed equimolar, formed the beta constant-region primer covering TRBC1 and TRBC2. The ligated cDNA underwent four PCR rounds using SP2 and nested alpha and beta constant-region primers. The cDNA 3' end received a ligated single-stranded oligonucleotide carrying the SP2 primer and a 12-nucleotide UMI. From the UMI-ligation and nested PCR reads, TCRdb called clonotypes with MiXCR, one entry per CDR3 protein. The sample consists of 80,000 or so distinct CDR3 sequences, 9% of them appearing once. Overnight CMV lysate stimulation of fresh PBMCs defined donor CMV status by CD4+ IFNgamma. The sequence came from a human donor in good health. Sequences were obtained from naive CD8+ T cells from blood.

Written as DNA, the CDR3 is TGTGCCAGCAAGTATTTTCGACAGGGATACACTGAAGCTTTCTTT. Protein sequence: CASKYFRQGYTEAFF. The chain combines TRBV27 with TRBJ1-1; 7 bases are shared with TRBD1. V dropped 7 bases and J dropped 3; count of bases not matched to a gene: 11. CDR3 length equals 15 residues. CDR1 is MNHEY, CDR2 SMNVEV, per germline (reference sequence).